Below, 24 T cell receptor beta chains from the same sample are listed, as sequenced in a study of OX40 agonist ivuxolimab in advanced cancers. Preparation of the library involved the immunoSEQ multiplex PCR assay. Drawn from immuneACCESS, this table holds only the in-frame rearrangements with V and J called that TCRdb kept. Clones are partly lost; checked studies trace under half to an unresolved V gene and leave the rest unexplained. This sample comprises more than 7,000 clones, 74% of them detected only once. Together, the top ten hold 25% of the sample. Sample: CD4+ or CD8+ T cells sorted from blood, taken in a trial of the OX40 agonist ivuxolimab. These receptors were collected from an adult with an advanced solid tumor such as melanoma, head and neck, liver or kidney cancer.

The V and J genes are TRBV28 and TRBJ2-5, with unresolved D. The V and J ends lost 1 base and 5 bases respectively, with 14 bases between them. The CDR3 has 15 residues. Looked up from germline, CDR1 is MDHEN and CDR2 is SYDVKM. In nucleotides, the CDR3 is TGTGCCAGCAGTTTATATCAGGAGATGGAGGAGACCCAGTACTTC. It is translated as CASSLYQEMEETQYF.

The rearrangement joins TRBV11-2 to TRBJ2-7, with 7 bases that match TRBD1. The CDR3 contains 14 residues. Germline trimming cut 4 bases from V and 4 bases from J; bases unmatched to any gene: 7. Germline lookup yields CDR1 SGHAT and CDR2 FQNNGV. CDR3 DNA: TGTGCCAGCAGCTATTACAGGGGATCGTACGAGCAGTACTTC. Encoded protein: CASSYYRGSYEQYF.

This chain links TRBV15 with TRBJ2-7; 7 bases fit TRBD1. Trimming took 5 bases from V and 7 from J; bases not matched to a gene: 5. This CDR3 comprises 12 residues. The germline V gene has CDR1 LNHNV and CDR2 YYDKDF (reference sequence). The CDR3 DNA follows: TGTGCCACCAGCCTGACAGGGCGGGAGCAGTACTTC. This encodes CATSLTGREQYF.

The chain combines TRBV16 with TRBJ2-3; D gene unclear. Deletions cut 4 bases from V and 2 bases from J, with 7 bases between. There are 13 residues in the CDR3. Germline values: CDR1 KGHSY, CDR2 FQNENV. DNA for the CDR3: TGTGCCAGCAGCCGTTATTACACAGATACGCAGTATTTT. Translating it yields CASSRYYTDTQYF.

The rearrangement joins TRBV5-6 to TRBJ2-7; TRBD2 might be the D (6 bases). Trimming left V 4 bases short and J 0 bases short, with 11 bases between. There are 14 residues in the CDR3. Germline V gene lookup returns CDR1 SGHDT and CDR2 YYEEEE. CDR3 nucleotides: TGTGCCAGCAGCCGCGGGACCGGCTCCTACGAGCAGTACTTC. Translating gives CASSRGTGSYEQYF.

The chain links TRBV7-2 to TRBJ2-7, with a weak D call TRBD2 (5 bases). The V and J ends lost 1 base and 3 bases respectively, with 13 bases between them. The CDR3 totals 15 residues. Germline V gene data show CDR1 as SGHTA and CDR2 as FQGNSA. The CDR3 DNA sequence: TGTGCCAGCAGCTTAGTGGAGAGGGTTGACTACGAGCAGTACTTC. This encodes CASSLVERVDYEQYF.

The chain links TRBV9 to TRBJ2-1, with 9 bases identical to TRBD2. The CDR3 spans 13 residues. CDR1 is SGDLS, CDR2 YYNGEE, per germline. J was trimmed by 10 bases and V by 5 bases; bases with no gene match: 7. The CDR3, as DNA: TGTGCCAGCAGTCCCTGGGCGGGAGGGGAGCAGTTCTTC. As protein: CASSPWAGGEQFF.

The chain links TRBV5-8 to TRBJ2-7, with D possibly matching TRBD2 (5 bases). Germline V CDR1 and CDR2: SGHTS, YDEGEE. Trimming stripped 6 bases from V and 2 bases from J, with 12 bases between. The CDR3 has 13 residues. The CDR3 spells CASTGLGTYEQYF. The CDR3 DNA reads as TGTGCCAGCACGGGGTTGGGGACCTACGAGCAGTACTTC.

The chain recombines TRBV7-9 with TRBJ2-5, with D perhaps assigned TRBD1 or TRBD2 (7 bases each). This CDR3 region has 15 residues. Germline V lookup: CDR1 SEHNR, CDR2 FQNEAQ (reference sequence). V lost 5 bases and J 10 bases, leaving 23 bases between the germline ends. In DNA, the CDR3 is TGTGCCAGCAGCGCACGGCTTGGGCAGGGGGGGAGCCAGTACTTC. Protein product: CASSARLGQGGSQYF.

V is TRBV4-1 and J is TRBJ1-5; 7 nucleotides line up with TRBD1. The V gene end was trimmed by 4 bases and the J gene end by 1 base; junction bases not matched to a gene: 7. This CDR3 is 16 amino acids long. Germline CDR1 reads MGHRA; CDR2 reads YSYEKL. In nucleotides, the CDR3 is TGCGCCAGCAGCCCGGGGGAGGGGGCGAGCAATCAGCCCCAGCATTTT. Its protein is CASSPGEGASNQPQHF.

By frequency in the sample, this clone is medium-sized (0.01 to 0.1%). Different DNA sequences within this sample yield the same CDR3. The chain links TRBV5-1 to TRBJ2-7; no definite D call. The CDR3 is 12 residues long. The germline V gene encodes CDR1 SGHRS and CDR2 YFSETQ. Trimming removed 4 bases at V and 0 bases at J, with 5 bases between. In DNA form, the CDR3 reads TGCGCCAGCAGCCTAAACTCCTACGAGCAGTACTTC. This sequence encodes CASSLNSYEQYF.

This rearrangement joins TRBV11-1 to TRBJ1-2; 9 positions match TRBD1. With 5 bases clipped from V and 4 bases from J, the junction kept 14 bases outside the gene matches. The germline V gene encodes CDR1 SGHAT and CDR2 FQDESV (reference sequence). The CDR3 runs 17 residues. The CDR3 nucleotides read TGTGCCAGCAGCCGCGGGACAGGGTCGAGATCCATCTATGGCTACACCTTC. Translation: CASSRGTGSRSIYGYTF.

This clone was seen a few times. The V call is TRBV27, the J call TRBJ2-1; D is undetermined. The germline gives CDR1 MNHEY, CDR2 SMNVEV (reference sequence). The CDR3 is made up of 13 amino acids. The ends were cut back, 3 bases at V and 3 bases at J, with 6 bases in the middle. This chain's CDR3 is CASSLYSYNEQFF. In DNA, the CDR3 is TGTGCCAGCAGTTTGTACAGCTACAATGAGCAGTTCTTC.

The gene calls are TRBV6-5 and TRBJ2-7; TRBD1 might be the D (6 bases). Between the trimmed V and J ends, which lost 5 bases and 3 bases, there was a span of 11 bases. Germline V lookup: CDR1 MNHEY, CDR2 SVGAGI. This CDR3 has 13 amino acids. In DNA, the CDR3 is TGTGCCAGCAGTCCTACAGGGATCTACGAGCAGTACTTC. Translated: CASSPTGIYEQYF.

By share, this clone ranks as medium-sized. The chain links TRBV5-1 to TRBJ1-1; no clear D gene. CDR3 length: 14 amino acids. Per germline, CDR1 SGHRS and CDR2 YFSETQ. V was shortened by 4 bases and J by 5 bases, with 15 bases between the two germline ends. CDR3 loop: CASSKTMLGTEAFF. DNA of the CDR3: TGCGCCAGCAGCAAGACTATGTTGGGGACTGAAGCTTTCTTT. Using reference TRBV5-1 and TRBJ1-1 for the parts outside the CDR3, the full variable domain is KAGVTQTPRYLIKTRGQQVTLSCSPISGHRSVSWYQQTPGQGLQFLFEYFSETQRNKGNFPGRFSGRQFSNSRSEMNVSTLELGDSALYLCASSKTMLGTEAFFGQGTRLTVV.

The V call is TRBV6-5, the J call TRBJ1-1; the D gene is possibly TRBD1 (6 bases). Germline CDR1 reads MNHEY; CDR2 reads SVGAGI. Trimming pared 7 bases from V and 3 bases from J, leaving 12 bases between. The CDR3 has 13 amino acids. CDR3 sequence reads: CASIPQGDTEAFF. DNA for the CDR3: TGTGCCAGCATCCCACAGGGCGACACTGAAGCTTTCTTT.

This chain joins TRBV7-9 and TRBJ2-7; weak D call: TRBD1 (5 bases). Germline lookup yields CDR1 SEHNR and CDR2 FQNEAQ (reference sequence). The CDR3 is 13 residues long. V was cut by 5 bases and J by 4 bases, with 12 bases left in between. The CDR3 coding sequence is TGTGCCAGCAGCGTGGGGCAGGCGTACGAGCAGTACTTC. Its protein is CASSVGQAYEQYF.

The gene calls are TRBV4-1 and TRBJ1-2; tentatively, D is TRBD1 (5 bases). CDR3 length: 14 amino acids. Germline CDR1 reads MGHRA; CDR2 reads YSYEKL. V was shortened by 0 bases and J by 8 bases, with 13 bases between the two germline ends. The CDR3 protein is CASSQDRSREGYTF. The CDR3 DNA follows: TGCGCCAGCAGCCAAGATCGGAGCAGGGAAGGCTACACCTTC.

In this sample, this clone turned up once. The chain has TRBV9 and TRBJ1-1; D not resolved. Trimming took 0 bases from V and 1 from J, leaving 7 bases between them. Looked up from germline, CDR1 is SGDLS and CDR2 is YYNGEE. The CDR3 sequence is 14 residues long. For the CDR3, the DNA is TGTGCCAGCAGCGTAGCCCACCAGAACACTGAAGCTTTCTTT. Its translation is CASSVAHQNTEAFF. Variable domain in full (rest from reference TRBV9 and TRBJ1-1): DSGVTQTPKHLITATGQRVTLRCSPRSGDLSVYWYQQSLDQGLQFLIQYYNGEERAKGNILERFSAQQFPDLHSELNLSSLELGDSALYFCASSVAHQNTEAFFGQGTRLTVV.

As for this clone: A much larger clone differs from this one at a single base, so this may be a read error. The chain joins TRBV9 to TRBJ1-5; weak D call: TRBD1 (5 bases). This CDR3 has 14 amino acids. Trimming took off 9 bases at V and 0 bases at J, with 13 bases between the two ends. From germline, CDR1 is SGDLS and CDR2 YYNGEE. CDR3 sequence (DNA): TGTGCCAACAGTCAGGGAAATAGCAATCAGCCCCAGCATTTT. It specifies CANSQGNSNQPQHF.

Details on this clone: Different DNA sequences within this sample yield the same CDR3. This chain uses TRBV7-6 with TRBJ2-7, with 8 bases lining up with TRBD1. This CDR3 has 14 amino acids. J was trimmed by 3 bases and V by 5 bases; bases with no gene match: 6. Germline V lookup: CDR1 SGHVS, CDR2 FNYEAQ. This chain's CDR3 is CASSIGTGRYEQYF. CDR3 in DNA: TGTGCCAGCAGCATCGGGACAGGACGCTACGAGCAGTACTTC.

The chain has TRBV4-1 and TRBJ2-7; TRBD2 aligns across 11 bases. The V gene's germline CDR1 is MGHRA and CDR2 YSYEKL. The CDR3 contains 19 residues. V was clipped by 0 bases and J by 4 bases; unmatched bases: 14. The CDR3 here is CASSQETLVTSGIRYEQYF. CDR3 nucleotides: TGCGCCAGCAGCCAAGAGACCCTAGTGACTAGCGGGATTAGGTACGAGCAGTACTTC.

The chain employs TRBV6-5 and TRBJ2-1, with no clear D. Germline CDR1 reads MNHEY; CDR2 reads SVGAGI. The V and J ends lost 0 bases and 10 bases respectively, with 13 bases between them. This CDR3 is built from 14 residues. Here the CDR3 reads CASSYSPRGGEQFF. DNA of the CDR3: TGTGCCAGCAGTTACTCCCCTAGAGGCGGCGAGCAGTTCTTC.

The J gene is TRBJ1-2, the V gene TRBV9; D is uncertain. This CDR3 has 12 residues. Trimming stripped 3 bases from V and 5 bases from J, with 8 bases between. CDR1 is SGDLS and CDR2 is YYNGEE in the germline V gene. CDR3 residues: CASSASVYGYTF. The DNA for the CDR3 is TGTGCCAGCAGCGCTTCCGTATATGGCTACACCTTC. The full variable domain, rest sourced from reference TRBV9 and TRBJ1-2, is DSGVTQTPKHLITATGQRVTLRCSPRSGDLSVYWYQQSLDQGLQFLIQYYNGEERAKGNILERFSAQQFPDLHSELNLSSLELGDSALYFCASSASVYGYTFGSGTRLTVV.